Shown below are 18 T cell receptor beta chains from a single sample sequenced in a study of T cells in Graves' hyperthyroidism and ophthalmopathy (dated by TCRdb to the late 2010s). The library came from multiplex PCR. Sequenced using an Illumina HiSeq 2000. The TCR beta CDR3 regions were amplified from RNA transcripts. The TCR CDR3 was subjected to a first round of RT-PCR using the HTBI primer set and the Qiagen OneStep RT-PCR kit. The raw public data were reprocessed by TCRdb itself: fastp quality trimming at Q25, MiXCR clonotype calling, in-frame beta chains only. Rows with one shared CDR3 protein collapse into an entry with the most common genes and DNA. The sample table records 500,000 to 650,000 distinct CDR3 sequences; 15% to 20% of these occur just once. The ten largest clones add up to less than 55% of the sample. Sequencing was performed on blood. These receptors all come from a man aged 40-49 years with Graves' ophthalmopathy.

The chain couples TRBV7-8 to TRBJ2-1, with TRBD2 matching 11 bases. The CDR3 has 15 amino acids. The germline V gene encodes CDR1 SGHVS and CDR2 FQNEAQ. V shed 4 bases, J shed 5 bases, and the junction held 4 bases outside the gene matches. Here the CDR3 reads CASSWGTSGNNEQFF. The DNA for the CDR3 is TGTGCCAGCAGCTGGGGGACTAGCGGTAACAATGAGCAGTTCTTC.

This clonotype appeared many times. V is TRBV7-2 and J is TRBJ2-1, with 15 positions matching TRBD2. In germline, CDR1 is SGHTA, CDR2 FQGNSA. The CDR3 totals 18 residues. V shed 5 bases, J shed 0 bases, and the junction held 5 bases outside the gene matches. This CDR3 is CASSLGLAGGRSYNEQFF. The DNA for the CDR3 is TGTGCCAGCAGCCTGGGACTAGCGGGGGGCCGCTCCTACAATGAGCAGTTCTTC.

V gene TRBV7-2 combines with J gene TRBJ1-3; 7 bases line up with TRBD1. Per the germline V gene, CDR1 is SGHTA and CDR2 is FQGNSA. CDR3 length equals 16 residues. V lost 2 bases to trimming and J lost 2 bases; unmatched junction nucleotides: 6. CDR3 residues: CASSLKRGTAGNTIYF. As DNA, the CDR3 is TGTGCCAGCAGCTTAAAGAGGGGGACAGCTGGAAACACCATATATTTT.

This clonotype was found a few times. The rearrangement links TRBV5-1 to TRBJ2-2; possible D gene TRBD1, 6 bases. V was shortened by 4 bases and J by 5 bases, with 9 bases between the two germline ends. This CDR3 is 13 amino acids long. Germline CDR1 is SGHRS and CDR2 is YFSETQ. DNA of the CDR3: TGCGCCAGCAGCGATCAGGGGACCGGGGAGCTGTTTTTT. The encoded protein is CASSDQGTGELFF.

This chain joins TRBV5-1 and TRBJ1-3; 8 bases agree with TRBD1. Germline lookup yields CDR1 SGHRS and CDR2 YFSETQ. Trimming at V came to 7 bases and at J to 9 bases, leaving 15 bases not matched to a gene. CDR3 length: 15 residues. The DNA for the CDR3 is TGCGCCAGCGCAGAAACGGGACAGGCACTGGGCACCATATATTTT. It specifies CASAETGQALGTIYF.

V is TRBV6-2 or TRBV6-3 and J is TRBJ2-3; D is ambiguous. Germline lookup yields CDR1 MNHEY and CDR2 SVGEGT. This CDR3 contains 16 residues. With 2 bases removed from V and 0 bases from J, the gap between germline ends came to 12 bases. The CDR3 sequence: CASSYLLGPSTDTQYF. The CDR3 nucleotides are TGTGCCAGCAGTTACCTGCTAGGGCCAAGCACAGATACGCAGTATTTT.

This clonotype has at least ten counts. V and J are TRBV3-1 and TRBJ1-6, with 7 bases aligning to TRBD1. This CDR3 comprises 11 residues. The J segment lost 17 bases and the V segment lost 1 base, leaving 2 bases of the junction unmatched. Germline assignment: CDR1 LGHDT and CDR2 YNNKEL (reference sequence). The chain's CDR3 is CASSQGTGVHF. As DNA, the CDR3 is TGTGCCAGCAGCCAAGGCACAGGGGTCCACTTT.

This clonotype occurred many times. The CDR3 nucleotides read TGTGCCAGCTCGCCCGGGAACGGAGAGACCCAGTACTTC. It is translated as CASSPGNGETQYF. This chain links TRBV18 with TRBJ2-5, with D perhaps TRBD2 (5 bases). CDR1 KGHSH and CDR2 LQKENI come from the germline V gene. Trimming removed 6 bases at V and 4 bases at J, with 12 bases between. The CDR3 extends over 13 amino acids.

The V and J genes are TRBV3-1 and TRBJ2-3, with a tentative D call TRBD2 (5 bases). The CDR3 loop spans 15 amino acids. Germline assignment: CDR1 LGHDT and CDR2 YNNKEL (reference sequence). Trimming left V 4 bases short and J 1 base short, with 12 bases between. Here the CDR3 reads CASSPPEGRTDTQYF. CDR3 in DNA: TGTGCCAGCAGCCCACCCGAGGGCCGCACAGATACGCAGTATTTT.

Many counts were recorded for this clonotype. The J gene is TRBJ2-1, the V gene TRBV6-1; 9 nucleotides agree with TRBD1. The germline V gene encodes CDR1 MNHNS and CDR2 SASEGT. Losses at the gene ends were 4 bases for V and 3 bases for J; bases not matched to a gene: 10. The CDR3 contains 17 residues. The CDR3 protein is CASSGGPTGGSYNEQFF. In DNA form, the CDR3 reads TGTGCCAGCAGTGGGGGGCCCACAGGGGGCAGCTACAATGAGCAGTTCTTC.

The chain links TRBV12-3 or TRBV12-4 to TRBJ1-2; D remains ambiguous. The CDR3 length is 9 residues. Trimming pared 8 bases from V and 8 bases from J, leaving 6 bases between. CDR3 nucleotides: TGTGCCAGCGGCGAAGGCTACACCTTC. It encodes CASGEGYTF.

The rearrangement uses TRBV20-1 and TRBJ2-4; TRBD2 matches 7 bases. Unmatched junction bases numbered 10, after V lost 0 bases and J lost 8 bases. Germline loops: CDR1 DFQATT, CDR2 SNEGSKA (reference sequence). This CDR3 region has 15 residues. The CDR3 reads CSARDYAGVLDIQYF. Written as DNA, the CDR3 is TGCAGTGCTAGAGACTATGCGGGAGTTTTAGACATTCAGTACTTC.

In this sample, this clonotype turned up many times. The CDR3 loop reads CASRKTDRAGANVLTF. The CDR3 DNA is TGTGCCAGCAGAAAAACGGACAGGGCTGGGGCCAACGTCCTGACTTTC. The V and J genes are TRBV6-2 or TRBV6-3 and TRBJ2-6, with 8 bases identical to TRBD1. The CDR3 covers 16 residues. Looked up from germline, CDR1 is MNHEY and CDR2 is SVGEGT. Trimming cost V 6 bases and J 2 bases; bases outside gene matches: 6.

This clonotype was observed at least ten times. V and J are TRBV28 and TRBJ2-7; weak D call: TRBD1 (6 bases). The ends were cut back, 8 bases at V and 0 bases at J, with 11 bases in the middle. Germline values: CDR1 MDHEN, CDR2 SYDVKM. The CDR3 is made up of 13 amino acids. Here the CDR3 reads CASRDTSSYEQYF. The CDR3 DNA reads TGTGCCAGCCGGGACACTAGCTCCTACGAGCAGTACTTC.

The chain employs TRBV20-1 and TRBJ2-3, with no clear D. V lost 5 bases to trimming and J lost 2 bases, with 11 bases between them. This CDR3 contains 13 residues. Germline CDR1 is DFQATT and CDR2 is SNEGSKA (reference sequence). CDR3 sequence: CSAAVSPTDTQYF. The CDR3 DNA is TGCAGTGCTGCAGTTTCCCCCACAGATACGCAGTATTTT.

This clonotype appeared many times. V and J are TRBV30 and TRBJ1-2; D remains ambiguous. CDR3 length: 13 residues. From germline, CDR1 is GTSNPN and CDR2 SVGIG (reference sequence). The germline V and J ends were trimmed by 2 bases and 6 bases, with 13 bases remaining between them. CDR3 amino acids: CAWSPPPMNGYTF. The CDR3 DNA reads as TGTGCCTGGAGTCCTCCCCCTATGAATGGCTACACCTTC.

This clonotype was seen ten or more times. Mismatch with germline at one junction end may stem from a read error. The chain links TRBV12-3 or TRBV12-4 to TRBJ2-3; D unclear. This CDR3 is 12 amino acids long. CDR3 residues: CASSLDTDTQYF. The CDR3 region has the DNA TGCGCCAGCAGCTTGGACACAGATACGCAGTATTTT.

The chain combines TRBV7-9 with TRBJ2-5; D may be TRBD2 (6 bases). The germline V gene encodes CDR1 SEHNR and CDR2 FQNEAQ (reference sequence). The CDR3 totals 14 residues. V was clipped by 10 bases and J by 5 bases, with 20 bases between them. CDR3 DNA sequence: TGTGCCACCCGCTGGGCGGAGGCGGGGGAGACCCAGTACTTC. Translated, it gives CATRWAEAGETQYF.